This T cell receptor beta chain originates from a study of response to subunit inactivated influenza vaccine. Study-level results: Few additional T cells are recruited per seasonal influenza vaccination, authors suggested.

With 4 bases clipped from V and 2 bases from J, the junction kept 9 bases outside the gene matches. This CDR3 is built from 16 residues. The germline V gene has CDR1 DFQATT and CDR2 SNEGSKA (reference sequence). MiXCR, applied by TCRdb to the RT-PCR reads, yields one record per CDR3 protein. The sample carries fewer than 600,000 distinct CDR3 sequences, approximately 7.2% recorded once. This clonotype was seen a few times. Its antigen is not identified. The specimen comprised PBMCs from blood, sampled 23 to 25 months after vaccination. The TCR sequence derives from a man between 50 and 75 years old who received an inactivated influenza vaccine. The chain recombines TRBV20-1 with TRBJ2-1; 9 bases map to TRBD2. CDR3 amino acids: CSAIGREGPTYNEQFF. In DNA, the CDR3 is TGCAGTGCTATTGGGCGGGAGGGTCCCACCTACAATGAGCAGTTCTTC.